These T cell receptor beta chains were read from a single sample in a study of T cells after yellow fever vaccination. In TCRdb, the 5' RACE reads were re-called with MiXCR into one record per CDR3 protein. The sample holds about 69,000 distinct CDR3 sequences; approximately 6.2% are singletons and the top ten take around 2.1%. This sample comprised CD4+ T cells sorted from PBMCs, obtained approximately 16 days after the first yellow fever vaccination. All receptors derive from a man between 18 and 29 years old who received the YFV17D yellow fever vaccine. Each CDR3 is given with its conserved first and last residue. The D gene is left open where the match is weak. Size is stated for part of the rows, as once, few or many counts, or as a class when the clone is expanded.

V gene	J gene	D gene	clone size	CDR3 DNA	CDR3 protein
TRBV20-1	TRBJ2-3	.	many	TGCAGTGCTATCGAGTCTAGCACAGATACGCAGTATTTT	CSAIESSTDTQYF
TRBV3-1	TRBJ2-4	.	.	TGTGCCAGCAGCAAGCAGGGACCTGCGACAGCCAAAAACATTCAGTACTTC	CASSKQGPATAKNIQYF
TRBV7-8	TRBJ1-5	TRBD1	many	TGTGCCAGCAGCAAAGGGACAGGGAATCAGCCCCAGCATTTT	CASSKGTGNQPQHF
TRBV20-1	TRBJ2-5	TRBD2	many	TGCAGTGCCAACGGGGGCGGGGGGACCCAAGAGACCCAGTACTTC	CSANGGGGTQETQYF
TRBV12-3/TRBV12-4	TRBJ2-5	.	many	TGTGCCAGCAGTTTAGAGGGTAGCACGGAGACCCAGTACTTC	CASSLEGSTETQYF
TRBV20-1	TRBJ2-6	.	few	TGCAGTGCTGATGCATTCTCTGGGGCCAACGTCCTGACTTTC	CSADAFSGANVLTF
TRBV10-3	TRBJ1-3	TRBD1	many	TGTGCCATCAGGGCGACAGGGAGTACTGGAAACACCATATATTTT	CAIRATGSTGNTIYF
TRBV5-6	TRBJ2-5	TRBD1	many	TGTGCCAGCAGCCGGGACAGGGGGTTAGGAGAGACCCAGTACTTC	CASSRDRGLGETQYF
TRBV5-1	TRBJ2-6	.	many	TGCGCCAGCAGTGAGAGGTCTGGGGCCAACGTCCTGACTTTC	CASSERSGANVLTF
TRBV20-1	TRBJ2-3	.	many	TGCAGTGCTAGGTACACAGATACGCAGTATTTT	CSARYTDTQYF
TRBV12-3/TRBV12-4	TRBJ2-7	.	many	TGTGCCAGCAGCCGAGGGGGGGGAATTGGTTACGAGCAGTACTTC	CASSRGGGIGYEQYF
TRBV5-1	TRBJ2-1	TRBD2	many	TGCGCCAGCAGCTTGGTCCCGGGACTAAGGAGTGAGCAGTTCTTC	CASSLVPGLRSEQFF
TRBV7-2	TRBJ1-2	TRBD1	.	TGTGCCAGCAGCTTAGGGGGAACAGGGGGCGCCGTCTATGGCTACACCTTC	CASSLGGTGGAVYGYTF
TRBV28	TRBJ2-5	TRBD2	many	TGTGCCAGTGGACTCTTACCATTAGCGGGGGCCACCCCGGGGGAGACCCAGTACTTC	CASGLLPLAGATPGETQYF
TRBV5-1	TRBJ2-1	TRBD2	many	TGCGCCAGCAGCTTCCTCGGGGGGGATGAGCAGTTCTTC	CASSFLGGDEQFF
TRBV6-1	TRBJ1-2	TRBD1	many	TGTGCCAGCAGAGCCGGGACAGGAACGGATGGCTACACCTTC	CASRAGTGTDGYTF
TRBV7-2	TRBJ2-3	.	many	TGTGCCAGCAGCTTATTGACCTCTAGCACAGATACGCAGTATTTT	CASSLLTSSTDTQYF
TRBV7-9	TRBJ2-3	.	many	TGTGCCAGCGCGGGGCAGGGAACAGATACGCAGTATTTT	CASAGQGTDTQYF
TRBV5-4	TRBJ1-1	TRBD1	few	TGTGCCAGCAGCCGGAACAGGGGCATGGGTAACACTGAAGCTTTCTTT	CASSRNRGMGNTEAFF
TRBV11-2	TRBJ2-1	.	many	TGTGCCAGCAGCCAGGCGCGTCACAATGAGCAGTTCTTC	CASSQARHNEQFF
TRBV7-2	TRBJ2-3	.	.	TGTGCCAGCCGACATGCGGTGGCGGGGACAAGCACAGATACGCAGTATTTT	CASRHAVAGTSTDTQYF
TRBV5-1	TRBJ2-3	.	many	TGCGCCAGCAGCTTGGGGTTCGGGGCAGACACAGATACGCAGTATTTT	CASSLGFGADTDTQYF
TRBV12-5	TRBJ2-3	TRBD1	few	TGTGCTAGTGGTTTCGGGACAGGGGACACAGATACGCAGTATTTT	CASGFGTGDTDTQYF
TRBV5-4	TRBJ2-2	.	many	TGTGCCAGCAGCTTGAGCGGGGAGCTGTTTTTT	CASSLSGELFF
TRBV6-2/TRBV6-3	TRBJ2-7	TRBD1	many	TGTGCCAGCAGTTACCAGGGGGAGAGCTCCTACGAGCAGTACTTC	CASSYQGESSYEQYF
TRBV4-3	TRBJ2-5	.	many	TGCGCCAGCAGCCAAGAGCTATCGATTGGGATAGGAGAGACCCAGTACTTC	CASSQELSIGIGETQYF
TRBV11-2	TRBJ1-2	TRBD1	many	TGTGCCAGCAGCATCGGGACAGGGGGTGGCTATGGCTACACCTTC	CASSIGTGGGYGYTF
TRBV18	TRBJ2-3	.	many	TGTGCCAGCTCACCACGAATGGGAGAACAGTATTTT	CASSPRMGEQYF
TRBV12-3/TRBV12-4	TRBJ1-5	TRBD1	many	TGTGCCAGCAGTTCCAGGGGGCTCGGCAATCAGCCCCAGCATTTT	CASSSRGLGNQPQHF
TRBV7-2	TRBJ2-2	TRBD2	many	TGTGCCAGCAGCTTTCTAGCGGGGGGGCCCGGGGAGCTGTTTTTT	CASSFLAGGPGELFF
TRBV5-1	TRBJ2-1	TRBD1	many	TGCGCCAGCAGCTCCGGGACAGATTACAATGAGCAGTTCTTC	CASSSGTDYNEQFF